This is a list of T cell receptor beta chains from one sample in a study of T cell responses to AZD1222 COVID-19 vaccine. The method was immunoSEQ multiplex PCR; TCRdb's version includes in-frame clones alone and lacks a portion of them. The repertoire holds 120,000 or so clones, with approximately 94% as singletons. The sequencing used peripheral blood, collected 28 days after the second AZD1222 dose. The receptors stem from an adult who received the AZD1222 COVID-19 vaccine. CDR3s include the opening cysteine and the closing phenylalanine or tryptophan. The order of the fields is V gene, D gene, CDR3 protein. D genes are given only for firm matches.

TRBV30,.,CAWTPKPGVNTIYF
TRBV7-8,TRBD1,CASSLKSGTGINEQFF
TRBV10-3,.,CAISELTGTWGTGELFF
TRBV9,.,CASKFVGKDEQFF
TRBV7-2,TRBD1,CASSPRTGTEGYF
TRBV10-3,.,CAISEIIGGTYGYTF
TRBV19,.,CASSNRQESLYGYTF
TRBV12-3/TRBV12-4,.,CASSFADYGYTF
TRBV11-2,.,CASSLNGDYGYTF
TRBV5-5,.,CASSLIQNTEAFF
TRBV9,.,CASSSHGRTEAFF
TRBV13,.,CASSPPGFYGYTF
TRBV11-3,.,CASSLDGGNEQFF
TRBV7-8,.,CASSLGGTEYGYTF
TRBV4-1,.,CASSPILQGSTEAFF
TRBV5-5,.,CASSSGPFENTEAFF
TRBV11-2,TRBD2,CASSLTSGGARETQYF
TRBV15,.,CATSRADSYNEQFF
TRBV7-9,TRBD1,CASSEGQGASDMNTEAFF
TRBV7-8,.,CASSLNLEQYF
TRBV5-1,.,CASRVAMGTDTQYF
TRBV12-3/TRBV12-4,.,CASSPGLHGYTF
TRBV6-2/TRBV6-3,TRBD1,CASSYTLGQGATSQNTEAFF
TRBV6-2/TRBV6-3,.,CASSPGRVRNTEAFF
TRBV19,TRBD2,CASSSFGAGGRQETQYF
TRBV7-9,.,CASSHPKTDRRHYEQYF
TRBV28,TRBD1,CASSLDRAGNEQYF
TRBV5-1,.,CASSLMGSGETQYF
TRBV7-8,.,CASSLVSFNTGELFF
TRBV7-2,.,CASSLAVDTEAFF
TRBV6-1,.,CASSEHRPGKIEQYF
TRBV7-9,.,CASSLGGALYGYTF
TRBV4-2,.,CASSPRVVGWTEANTEAFF
TRBV5-1,.,CASSPVPGNEKLFF
TRBV27,.,CASSSAGIPYEQYF
TRBV7-9,TRBD2,CASSFNLPGLANEQFF
TRBV20-1,.,CSAGENYGYTF